Listed below are T cell receptor beta chains from one sample, sequenced in a study of T cells in Graves' hyperthyroidism and ophthalmopathy. One entry per CDR3 protein, called by TCRdb with MiXCR from the multiplex PCR reads. The sample shows 550,000 to 600,000 distinct CDR3 sequences, approximately 15% of them seen only once. Specimen: blood. The receptors were gathered from a woman aged 18-29 years with Graves' ophthalmopathy. The CDR3 runs from the conserved cysteine through the conserved F or W. D genes are given only for firm matches. Rows may omit the clone size; those that give it use once, few, many or a size class.

v_gene	j_gene	abundance	d_gene	CDR3aa	CDR3nt
TRBV13	TRBJ1-2	many	TRBD1	CASSLGQGAWYGYTF	TGTGCCAGCAGCTTAGGTCAGGGGGCTTGGTATGGCTACACCTTC
TRBV28	TRBJ2-7	many	NA	CASSPTGPIYEQYF	TGTGCCAGCAGTCCGACGGGGCCGATCTACGAGCAGTACTTC
TRBV28	TRBJ1-5	NA	TRBD1	CASRPGQVSNQPQHF	TGTGCCAGCAGACCCGGACAGGTAAGCAATCAGCCCCAGCATTTT
TRBV7-2	TRBJ2-4	NA	TRBD2	CASSSSAGGPSKNIQYF	TGTGCCAGCAGCTCTTCAGCGGGGGGGCCGAGCAAAAACATTCAGTACTTC
TRBV29-1	TRBJ2-4	once	TRBD2	CSVSNREEVQYF	TGCAGCGTCTCCAACCGGGAGGAGGTTCAGTACTTC
TRBV7-2	TRBJ2-1	NA	NA	CASSLMASEYNEQFF	TGTGCCAGCAGCTTAATGGCTAGCGAGTACAATGAGCAGTTCTTC
TRBV12-3/TRBV12-4	TRBJ1-6	many	NA	CASSPRGRINSPLHF	TGTGCCAGCAGTCCCAGAGGACGGATCAATTCACCCCTCCACTTT
TRBV7-9	TRBJ2-1	many	NA	CASSKGTLYNEQFF	TGTGCCAGCAGCAAGGGGACCTTGTACAATGAGCAGTTCTTC
TRBV7-2	TRBJ2-7	many	TRBD2	CASSLGGTRGLDEQYF	TGTGCCAGCAGCTTAGGAGGGACTAGGGGTTTGGACGAGCAGTACTTC
TRBV10-3	TRBJ1-4	many	TRBD1	CAISESDRGEKLFF	TGTGCCATCAGTGAGTCCGACAGGGGGGAAAAACTGTTTTTT
TRBV2	TRBJ1-5	few	TRBD1	CASNTDREDQPQHF	TGTGCCAGCAACACGGACAGGGAGGATCAGCCCCAGCATTTT
TRBV20-1	TRBJ2-1	many	NA	CSARGQEWNEQFF	TGCAGTGCTAGAGGACAGGAGTGGAATGAGCAGTTCTTC
TRBV7-2	TRBJ2-1	NA	TRBD2	CASSRQIPGASGSPYNEQFF	TGTGCCAGCAGCCGTCAAATCCCAGGGGCTAGCGGGAGTCCCTACAATGAGCAGTTCTTC
TRBV6-6	TRBJ2-3	NA	TRBD2	CASSYFGRPKRTDTQYF	TGTGCCAGCAGTTACTTCGGGAGGCCCAAGCGCACAGATACGCAGTATTTT
TRBV27	TRBJ2-7	many	TRBD1	CASSFPRTGRTYEQYF	TGTGCCAGCAGTTTTCCTCGGACAGGCCGCACCTACGAGCAGTACTTC
TRBV10-3	TRBJ1-1	many	NA	CAISEVNTEAFF	TGTGCCATCAGTGAGGTGAACACTGAAGCTTTCTTT
TRBV4-2	TRBJ2-7	many	NA	CASSQDHEQYF	TGTGCCAGCAGCCAGGACCACGAGCAGTACTTC
TRBV6-9	TRBJ1-1	NA	TRBD1	CASSYTGRGHRGNTEAFF	TGTGCCAGCAGTTATACGGGCAGGGGGCATCGAGGGAACACTGAAGCTTTCTTT
TRBV24-1	TRBJ2-1	NA	NA	CATSDLAGEEEQFF	TGTGCCACCAGTGACCTCGCAGGGGAGGAAGAGCAGTTCTTC
TRBV3-1	TRBJ2-7	NA	TRBD1	CASSHGTGRFSEQYF	TGTGCCAGCAGCCATGGGACAGGGCGGTTTTCCGAGCAGTACTTC
TRBV5-1	TRBJ1-1	many	TRBD1	CASSPTLGQLNTEAFF	TGCGCCAGCAGCCCGACGCTGGGACAGCTGAACACTGAAGCTTTCTTT
TRBV6-1	TRBJ2-1	many	NA	CASSRDSAEVSPEQFF	TGTGCCAGCAGTCGGGACTCTGCCGAGGTGTCGCCTGAGCAGTTCTTC
TRBV27	TRBJ2-3	few	TRBD2	CASSLTPGGDTQYF	TGTGCCAGCAGTTTAACTCCGGGGGGAGATACGCAGTATTTT
TRBV4-3	TRBJ1-2	NA	NA	CASSPREIHYGYTF	TGCGCCAGCAGCCCGAGGGAAATTCACTATGGCTACACCTTC
TRBV2	TRBJ1-4	many	NA	CASRKDSRWANEKLFF	TGTGCCAGCAGGAAGGACAGCCGGTGGGCTAATGAAAAACTGTTTTTT
TRBV9	TRBJ2-5	many	NA	CASSPKGLETQYF	TGTGCCAGCAGCCCAAAGGGCTTGGAGACCCAGTACTTC
TRBV5-6	TRBJ2-1	many	NA	CASGKHGYNEQFF	TGTGCCAGCGGGAAGCACGGATACAATGAGCAGTTCTTC
TRBV7-3	TRBJ1-6	many	NA	CASSLGGHRNSPLHF	TGTGCCAGCAGCCTTGGGGGACATCGAAATTCACCCCTCCACTTT
TRBV3-1	TRBJ2-1	many	NA	CASSQERALASTEEQFF	TGTGCCAGCAGCCAAGAAAGGGCACTAGCCTCCACGGAGGAGCAGTTCTTC
TRBV2	TRBJ1-1	NA	TRBD1	CASSAGQGEAMNTEAFF	TGTGCCAGCAGTGCGGGACAGGGGGAGGCGATGAACACTGAAGCTTTCTTT
TRBV14	TRBJ1-4	few	NA	CASSLRWGTAFNEKLFF	TGTGCCAGCAGCCTAAGATGGGGGACGGCCTTTAATGAAAAACTGTTTTTT
TRBV5-1	TRBJ2-5	few	NA	CASSLALRVGETQYF	TGCGCCAGCAGCTTGGCCCTCAGGGTTGGGGAGACCCAGTACTTC
TRBV11-3	TRBJ2-5	many	TRBD2	CASSLQLWGLAGPNQETQYF	TGTGCCAGCAGCTTACAGTTGTGGGGACTAGCGGGACCAAACCAAGAGACCCAGTACTTC
TRBV2	TRBJ1-2	NA	NA	CASSERGPNYGYTF	TGTGCCAGCAGTGAGCGGGGGCCCAACTATGGCTACACCTTC
TRBV5-1	TRBJ1-2	few	NA	CASSTTGRLGSGHTF	TGCGCCAGCAGCACGACAGGTCGCTTGGGATCTGGCCACACCTTC
TRBV3-1	TRBJ2-3	many	TRBD2	CASSQDTVAGATDTQYF	TGTGCCAGCAGCCAAGACACCGTAGCGGGAGCCACAGATACGCAGTATTTT
TRBV29-1	TRBJ1-5	once	TRBD1	CSVGDRQGGQLQHF	TGCAGCGTTGGAGACAGACAGGGAGGTCAGCTCCAGCATTTT
TRBV6-2/TRBV6-3	TRBJ1-1	many	NA	CATRTLNTEAFF	TGTGCCACCCGGACATTGAACACTGAAGCTTTCTTT
TRBV24-1	TRBJ2-4	few	TRBD1	CATSDLGDRGDIQYF	TGTGCCACCAGTGATTTGGGCGACAGGGGGGACATTCAGTACTTC
TRBV24-1	TRBJ1-2	many	NA	CATSDRVTNYGYTF	TGTGCCACCAGTGACAGGGTCACTAACTATGGCTACACCTTC
TRBV27	TRBJ2-1	many	NA	CASNAGSSYNEQFF	TGTGCCAGCAATGCAGGGAGCTCCTACAATGAGCAGTTCTTC
TRBV20-1	TRBJ2-7	many	NA	CSATDRQYSYEQYF	TGCAGTGCTACTGACAGGCAATACTCCTACGAGCAGTACTTC
TRBV4-2	TRBJ2-1	few	TRBD2	CASSLLTSGRWNEQFF	TGTGCCAGCAGCCTACTGACTAGCGGGAGATGGAATGAGCAGTTCTTC
TRBV27	TRBJ2-4	many	NA	CASSPSTGLTKNIQYF	TGTGCCAGCAGTCCTTCGACAGGTCTCACCAAAAACATTCAGTACTTC
TRBV10-3	TRBJ1-1	many	NA	CAILRGTEAFF	TGTGCCATTCTTCGGGGCACTGAAGCTTTCTTT
TRBV19	TRBJ1-2	NA	NA	CASTSRSGTSGGYTF	TGTGCCAGTACCTCACGATCCGGGACCTCGGGTGGCTACACCTTC
TRBV12-3/TRBV12-4	TRBJ1-2	NA	TRBD1	CASSLRGGVNYGYTF	TGTGCCAGCAGTTTGCGAGGGGGCGTTAACTATGGCTACACCTTC
TRBV28	TRBJ1-1	many	NA	CASTIGGNPTGAFF	TGTGCCAGCACTATAGGGGGGAATCCAACTGGGGCTTTCTTT
TRBV7-9	TRBJ1-3	NA	NA	CASSLDPREGSGNTIYF	TGTGCCAGCAGCTTAGATCCGAGGGAAGGGTCTGGAAACACCATATATTTT
TRBV9	TRBJ2-5	few	TRBD1	CASSVLPSGGRETQYF	TGTGCCAGCAGCGTCCTCCCCTCAGGGGGTAGGGAGACCCAGTACTTC
TRBV2	TRBJ2-5	many	TRBD2	CASDQTSGRETQYF	TGTGCCAGCGACCAGACTAGCGGGAGAGAGACCCAGTACTTC
TRBV7-9	TRBJ2-1	many	TRBD1	CASSLPDRGYNEQFF	TGTGCCAGCAGCTTACCGGACAGGGGCTACAATGAGCAGTTCTTC
TRBV7-3	TRBJ1-1	many	TRBD1	CASSFGQGTEAFF	TGTGCCAGCAGCTTTGGACAGGGCACTGAAGCTTTCTTT
TRBV4-1	TRBJ2-1	NA	NA	CASSQRQASSYNEQFF	TGCGCCAGCAGCCAAAGACAGGCGAGCTCCTACAATGAGCAGTTCTTC